These 4 T cell receptor beta chains were all obtained from the same sample, sequenced in a study of blood T cell repertoires in COVID-19. The repertoire was sequenced with immunoSEQ multiplex PCR; TCRdb's copy has only in-frame clones and lacks some. The table has 40,000 to 50,000 clones, more than 90% seen once; the top ten hold roughly 19%. Sequenced sample: peripheral blood. Receptor source: a man in his 70s with active COVID-19.

The V gene is TRBV27, the J gene TRBJ2-1; 7 bases map to TRBD2. This CDR3 is 16 amino acids long. V lost 0 bases, J lost 8 bases, and 10 bases stayed unmatched. Germline loops: CDR1 MNHEY, CDR2 SMNVEV (reference sequence). This CDR3 is CASSLSAGAAGHEQFF. CDR3 bases: TGTGCCAGCAGTTTATCGGCGGGAGCGGCCGGACATGAGCAGTTCTTC.

The chain links TRBV9 to TRBJ1-6; 7 nucleotides match TRBD1. Germline CDR1 and CDR2: SGDLS and YYNGEE. This CDR3 is 15 amino acids long. The J segment lost 7 bases and the V segment lost 5 bases, leaving 9 bases of the junction unmatched. CDR3 bases: TGTGCCAGCAGTCGGGGGGGGGACAGAAATTCACCCCTCCACTTT. Encoded protein: CASSRGGDRNSPLHF.

This chain links TRBV5-4 with TRBJ1-1, with 7 nucleotides matching TRBD1. Trimming cost V 4 bases and J 6 bases; bases outside gene matches: 9. The germline V gene has CDR1 SGHNT and CDR2 YYREEE (reference sequence). The CDR3 sequence is 14 residues long. The DNA for the CDR3 is TGTGCCAGCAGCCGACAGGGTAGGATGCCTGAAGCTTTCTTT. It encodes CASSRQGRMPEAFF. The complete variable domain, with remaining parts taken from reference TRBV5-4 and TRBJ1-1, reads ETGVTQSPTHLIKTRGQQVTLRCSSQSGHNTVSWYQQALGQGPQFIFQYYREEENGRGNFPPRFSGLQFPNYSSELNVNALELDDSALYLCASSRQGRMPEAFFGQGTRLTVV.

The chain couples TRBV30 to TRBJ2-1; TRBD2 matches 12 bases. Germline assignment: CDR1 GTSNPN and CDR2 SVGIG (reference sequence). This CDR3 spans 18 amino acids. J was trimmed by 4 bases and V by 0 bases; bases with no gene match: 10. Here the CDR3 reads CAWSVQRSSGRVYNEQFF. CDR3 DNA: TGTGCCTGGAGTGTACAACGATCTAGCGGGAGGGTTTACAATGAGCAGTTCTTC. Full variable domain (rest looked up from reference TRBV30 and TRBJ2-1): SQTIHQWPATLVQPVGSPLSLECTVEGTSNPNLYWYRQAAGRGLQLLFYSVGIGQISSEVPQNLSASRPQDRQFILSSKKLLLSDSGFYLCAWSVQRSSGRVYNEQFFGPGTRLTVL.